What follows is one T cell receptor beta chain and its context. Its antigen remains unknown. These data originate in a study of post-analysis software for immune sequencing data. Study conclusions and caveats: Compared with controls, patients had more of 4 to 6 TRBV segments, including TRBV5-6, TRBV5-1 and TRBV20-1.

With 5 bases clipped from V and 2 bases from J, the junction kept 7 bases outside the gene matches. From germline, CDR1 is DFQATT and CDR2 SNEGSKA (reference sequence). The CDR3 has 15 residues. Built from TCR beta cDNA, the libraries had unique molecular identifiers in them. One entry per CDR3 protein, called by TCRdb with MiXCR from the PCR reads. The table shows 820,000 or so distinct CDR3 sequences, with about 50% occurring only once. The clonotype was recovered from a girl aged 10 to 17 with multiple sclerosis. This chain uses TRBV20-1 with TRBJ2-1, with 9 bases lining up with TRBD1. The specimen was blood. The CDR3 sequence is CSALHRDRAYNEQFF. For the CDR3, the DNA is TGCAGTGCTTTACACCGGGACAGGGCCTACAATGAGCAGTTCTTC.